This entry lists 12 T cell receptor beta chains sequenced from one sample in a study of T cell repertoires in cytomegalovirus infection (dated by TCRdb to about 2019). For sequencing, an Illumina HiSeq 1500 was employed. TCRdb handled the public reads itself, with Q25 trimming in fastp and clone calling in MiXCR, and kept productive beta chains. Rows are unified per CDR3 protein, each entry keeping the most common DNA and genes. The sample table shows around 440,000 distinct CDR3 sequences, and approximately 11% are seen once. The ten largest clones capture about a tenth of the sample. Material for sequencing was PBMCs. The receptors here all came from a human donor in good health (CMV status not recorded). Some clones in this sample may be carry-over from other donors' samples.

This clonotype was seen at least ten times. V is TRBV10-2 and J is TRBJ2-5; D not certain. Trimming shortened V by 4 bases and J by 5 bases, and 8 bases separated the two germline ends. The CDR3 extends over 12 amino acids. The V gene's germline CDR1 is WSHSY and CDR2 SAAADI. CDR3 sequence: CASSGKQETQYF. CDR3 nucleotide sequence: TGCGCCAGCAGTGGGAAACAGGAGACCCAGTACTTC.

This clonotype has only a few counts. CDR3 protein: CSVEGALGQPQHF. CDR3 sequence (DNA): TGCAGCGTTGAAGGGGCGCTTGGCCAGCCCCAGCATTTT. The chain links TRBV29-1 to TRBJ1-5; D uncertain. Trimming left V 1 base short and J 7 bases short, with 11 bases between. Germline loops: CDR1 SQVTM, CDR2 ANQGSEA. The CDR3 loop spans 13 amino acids. Complete variable domain (other parts from reference TRBV29-1 and TRBJ1-5): SAVISQKPSRDICQRGTSLTIQCQVDSQVTMMFWYRQQPGQSLTLIATANQGSEATYESGFVIDKFPISRPNLTFSTLTVSNMSPEDSSIYLCSVEGALGQPQHFGDGTRLSIL.

This clonotype has ten or more counts. The chain carries TRBV7-6 and TRBJ2-2, with 8 bases identical to TRBD2. The germline gives CDR1 SGHVS, CDR2 FNYEAQ. Trimming took 1 base from V and 4 from J; bases not matched to a gene: 5. The CDR3 length is 16 residues. The CDR3 reads CASSLVLADVTGELFF. Here the CDR3 DNA reads TGTGCCAGCAGCTTAGTACTAGCGGATGTCACCGGGGAGCTGTTTTTT.

This clonotype was recorded many times. The chain's CDR3 is CASSQGRGDYGYTF. The CDR3 DNA reads TGTGCCAGCAGCCAAGGTCGGGGTGACTATGGCTACACCTTC. The J gene is TRBJ1-2, the V gene TRBV3-1; no definite D call. The CDR3 loop spans 14 amino acids. CDR1 and CDR2 (germline): LGHDT, YNNKEL (reference sequence). V lost 1 base to trimming and J lost 3 bases, with 9 bases between them.

V gene TRBV29-1 combines with J gene TRBJ1-2, with a possible D match to TRBD1 (6 bases). Trimming took off 5 bases at V and 4 bases at J, with 17 bases between the two ends. CDR1 is SQVTM, CDR2 ANQGSEA, per germline. This CDR3 spans 14 amino acids. The CDR3, as DNA: TGCAGCGTTCTCCCCACAGGGTTCAGCTATGGCTACACCTTC. Translated: CSVLPTGFSYGYTF. Supplemented by reference TRBV29-1 and TRBJ1-2, the full variable domain reads SAVISQKPSRDICQRGTSLTIQCQVDSQVTMMFWYRQQPGQSLTLIATANQGSEATYESGFVIDKFPISRPNLTFSTLTVSNMSPEDSSIYLCSVLPTGFSYGYTFGSGTRLTVV.

V usage is TRBV5-5 and J usage is TRBJ2-3; 11 bases align to TRBD2. The ends lost 3 bases at V and 5 bases at J; junction bases unmatched: 14. Germline V CDR1 and CDR2: SGHKS, YYEKEE (reference sequence). The CDR3 is 18 residues long. The CDR3 here is CASSWISGRAGSLDTQYF. For the CDR3, the DNA is TGTGCCAGCAGCTGGATTAGCGGGAGGGCCGGTTCGTTAGATACGCAGTATTTT.

The J gene is TRBJ2-5, the V gene TRBV11-2; D gene uncertain. This CDR3 region has 16 residues. The germline V gene has CDR1 SGHAT and CDR2 FQNNGV. Trimming cost V 3 bases and J 2 bases, with 16 bases left between them. CDR3 nucleotide sequence: TGTGCCAGCAGCTTCAAGCTAACCGGCCAACAAGAGACCCAGTACTTC. Translating gives CASSFKLTGQQETQYF.

V usage is TRBV29-1 and J usage is TRBJ2-5; D is uncertain. Trimming took 7 bases from V and 0 from J, leaving 9 bases between them. The CDR3 length is 12 residues. CDR1 is SQVTM, CDR2 ANQGSEA, per germline. The DNA of the CDR3 is TGCAGCGGTCGCTTTTACCAAGAGACCCAGTACTTC. It codes for CSGRFYQETQYF.

The genes are TRBV11-2 and TRBJ2-1; 11 positions match TRBD2. Germline V gene lookup returns CDR1 SGHAT and CDR2 FQNNGV. The CDR3 totals 16 residues. Unmatched junction bases numbered 11, after V lost 3 bases and J lost 10 bases. DNA for the CDR3: TGTGCCAGCAGCTTTGGGGAACTAGCGGGAGTGGGGGAGCAGTTCTTC. It yields the protein CASSFGELAGVGEQFF.

There are many counts of this clonotype. V is TRBV28 and J is TRBJ1-5; no firm D call. The V end was cut by 4 bases, the J end by 5 bases, with 6 bases between. There are 12 residues in the CDR3. Germline V lookup: CDR1 MDHEN, CDR2 SYDVKM. The CDR3 here is CASSSFDQPQHF. In DNA form, the CDR3 reads TGTGCCAGCAGTTCCTTCGATCAGCCCCAGCATTTT. The variable domain in full, with the rest retrieved from reference TRBV28 and TRBJ1-5, is DVKVTQSSRYLVKRTGEKVFLECVQDMDHENMFWYRQDPGLGLRLIYFSYDVKMKEKGDIPEGYSVSREKKERFSLILESASTNQTSMYLCASSSFDQPQHFGDGTRLSIL.

In its sample, this clonotype was seen many times. The V call is TRBV7-3, the J call TRBJ2-3; no clear D gene. Trimming removed 3 bases from V and 4 bases from J, with 14 bases in between. This CDR3 contains 15 residues. Germline CDR1 and CDR2: SGHTA and FQGTGA. DNA of the CDR3: TGTGCCAGCAGCTTCGCCTTGTCCAAAGCAGATACGCAGTATTTT. It yields the protein CASSFALSKADTQYF.

This clonotype has a handful of counts. This chain uses TRBV20-1 with TRBJ1-2, with D unclear. The germline V gene encodes CDR1 DFQATT and CDR2 SNEGSKA (reference sequence). This CDR3 region has 16 residues. Trimming left V 3 bases short and J 1 base short, with 18 bases between. The CDR3 bases are TGCAGTGCTAGCCTATCCCGGGTAATGGTTAACTATGGCTACACCTTC. This sequence encodes CSASLSRVMVNYGYTF.